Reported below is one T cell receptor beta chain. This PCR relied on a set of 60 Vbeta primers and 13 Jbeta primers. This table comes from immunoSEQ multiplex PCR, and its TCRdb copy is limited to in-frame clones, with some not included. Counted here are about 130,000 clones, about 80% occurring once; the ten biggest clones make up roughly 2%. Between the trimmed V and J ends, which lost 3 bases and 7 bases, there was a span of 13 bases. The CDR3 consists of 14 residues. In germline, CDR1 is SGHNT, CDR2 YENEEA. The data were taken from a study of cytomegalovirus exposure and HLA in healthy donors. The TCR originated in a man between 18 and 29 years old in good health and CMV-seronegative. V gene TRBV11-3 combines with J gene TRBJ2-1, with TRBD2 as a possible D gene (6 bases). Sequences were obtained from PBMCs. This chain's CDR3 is CASSFRGTENEQFF. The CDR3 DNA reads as TGTGCCAGCAGCTTCCGCGGGACGGAGAATGAGCAGTTCTTC.